The 3 T cell receptor beta chains listed next were all sequenced from one sample in a study of cytomegalovirus exposure and HLA in healthy donors (dated by TCRdb to 2016 to 2017). The protocol used for the library was the immunoSEQ multiplex PCR assay. The multiplex PCR relied on a mix of 60 forward primers for TCR Vbeta segments and 13 reverse primers for TCR Jbeta segments. TCRdb's version of the immuneACCESS table is confined to in-frame rearrangements and falls short of the full clone set. An unresolved V gene accounts for under half of the shortfall where checked; the remainder is of unknown origin. The sample yields approximately 150,000 clones; 60% to 80% were counted once. The ten largest clones take up around 15% of the sample. Sequenced input: PBMCs. The receptors here all came from a woman aged 40-49 years in good health and CMV-seronegative.

The V and J genes are TRBV9 and TRBJ2-1, with 9 bases lining up with TRBD2. The CDR3 has 16 amino acids. The trim removed 3 bases at V and 3 bases at J, leaving 7 bases unmatched. Germline CDR1 reads SGDLS; CDR2 reads YYNGEE. The CDR3 DNA reads TGTGCCAGCAGCGAACTTATTAGCGGGGGCTACAATGAGCAGTTCTTC. The encoded protein is CASSELISGGYNEQFF.

This chain uses TRBV11-1 with TRBJ2-5, with 7 nucleotides matching TRBD1. Losses at the gene ends were 4 bases for V and 2 bases for J; bases not matched to a gene: 7. From germline, CDR1 is SGHAT and CDR2 FQDESV (reference sequence). The CDR3 extends over 15 amino acids. CDR3 in amino acids: CASSSTGALQETQYF. CDR3 nucleotides: TGTGCCAGCAGCTCCACAGGGGCCCTTCAAGAGACCCAGTACTTC.

The chain couples TRBV11-2 to TRBJ2-3, with D perhaps TRBD2 (5 bases). CDR1 SGHAT and CDR2 FQNNGV come from the germline V gene. The CDR3 has 14 amino acids. The ends were cut back, 4 bases at V and 4 bases at J, with 12 bases in the middle. The CDR3 DNA follows: TGTGCCAGCAGCTCGCTCACTAGTGCAGATACGCAGTATTTT. Residues: CASSSLTSADTQYF.